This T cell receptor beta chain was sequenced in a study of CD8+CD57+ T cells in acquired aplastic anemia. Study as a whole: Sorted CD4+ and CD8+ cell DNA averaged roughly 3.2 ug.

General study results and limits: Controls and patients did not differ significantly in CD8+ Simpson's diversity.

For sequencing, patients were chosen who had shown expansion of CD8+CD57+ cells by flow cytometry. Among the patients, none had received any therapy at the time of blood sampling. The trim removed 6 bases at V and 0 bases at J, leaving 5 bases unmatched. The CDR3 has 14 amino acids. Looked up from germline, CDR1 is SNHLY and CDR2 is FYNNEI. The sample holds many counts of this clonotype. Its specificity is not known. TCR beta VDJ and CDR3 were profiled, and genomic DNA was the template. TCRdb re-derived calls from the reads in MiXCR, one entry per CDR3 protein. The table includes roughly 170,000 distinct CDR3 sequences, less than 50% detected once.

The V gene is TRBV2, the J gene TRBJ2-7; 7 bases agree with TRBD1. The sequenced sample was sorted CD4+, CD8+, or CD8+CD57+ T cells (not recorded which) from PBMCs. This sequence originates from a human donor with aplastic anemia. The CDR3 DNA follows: TGTGCCAGCAGAGGGACAGCTCTCTCCTACGAGCAGTACTTC. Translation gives CASRGTALSYEQYF. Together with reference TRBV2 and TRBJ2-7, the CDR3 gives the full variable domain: EPEVTQTPSHQVTQMGQEVILRCVPISNHLYFYWYRQILGQKVEFLVSFYNNEISEKSEIFDDQFSVERPDGSNFTLKIRSTKLEDSAMYFCASRGTALSYEQYFGPGTRLTVT.